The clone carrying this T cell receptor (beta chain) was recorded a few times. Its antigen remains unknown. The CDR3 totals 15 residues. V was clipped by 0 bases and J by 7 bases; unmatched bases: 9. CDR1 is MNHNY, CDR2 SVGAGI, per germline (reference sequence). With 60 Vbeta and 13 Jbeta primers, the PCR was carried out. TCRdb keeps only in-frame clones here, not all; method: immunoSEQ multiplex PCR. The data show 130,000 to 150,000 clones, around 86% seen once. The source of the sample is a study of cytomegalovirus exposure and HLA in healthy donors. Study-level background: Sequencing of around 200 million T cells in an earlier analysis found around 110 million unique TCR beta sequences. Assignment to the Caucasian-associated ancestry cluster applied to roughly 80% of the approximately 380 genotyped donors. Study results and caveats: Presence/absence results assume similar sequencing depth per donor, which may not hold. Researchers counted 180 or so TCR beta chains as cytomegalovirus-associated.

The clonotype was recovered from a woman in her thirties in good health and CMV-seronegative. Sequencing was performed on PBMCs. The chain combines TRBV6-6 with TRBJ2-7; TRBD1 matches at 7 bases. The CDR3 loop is CASSYSSGGRREQYF. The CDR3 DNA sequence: TGTGCCAGCAGTTACTCGTCAGGGGGAAGGAGGGAGCAGTACTTC.